These T cell receptor beta chains were read from a single sample in a study of blood T cell repertoires in COVID-19. Assay: immunoSEQ multiplex PCR; the TCRdb copy retains only in-frame clones and omits some. Of 270,000 or so clones listed, about 91% are singletons. Sequenced input: PBMCs or T cells enriched from blood (not recorded which). The receptors here all came from a woman in her forties with acute COVID-19. The CDR3 runs from the conserved cysteine through the conserved F or W. A D gene is named only where the DNA matches it firmly. Expanded clones are given a class, and other clones once, few, many or no size at all.

>-|TRBJ1-6|TRBV18|-
TGTGCCAGCTCAAGTGAACCTAAGAATTCACCCCTCCACTTT
CASSSEPKNSPLHF
>-|TRBJ2-1|TRBV7-8|-
TGTGCCAGCAGCTTAGCCATTGACTACTACGACTACAATGAGCAGTTCTTC
CASSLAIDYYDYNEQFF
>-|TRBJ2-1|TRBV3-1/TRBV3-2|-
TGTGCCAGCAGCCAACAGCCGGGAAACTACAATGAGCAGTTCTTC
CASSQQPGNYNEQFF
>-|TRBJ2-3|TRBV9|-
TGTGCCAGCAGCGTAGACCAGGAAGATACGCAGTATTTT
CASSVDQEDTQYF
>-|TRBJ1-5|TRBV4-1|TRBD1
TGCGCCAGCAGCCAAGAGACAGGGGTTCATCAGCCCCAGCATTTT
CASSQETGVHQPQHF
>-|TRBJ2-1|TRBV7-9|TRBD2
TGTGCCGGCGGGACTAGGACTTACAATGAGCAGTTCTTC
CAGGTRTYNEQFF
>-|TRBJ1-1|TRBV10-3|-
TGTGCCATCAGTGAGTCGAAAGGTTGGGCAGGGGACACTGAAGCTTTCTTT
CAISESKGWAGDTEAFF
>-|TRBJ1-5|TRBV24-1|TRBD1
TGTGCCACCAGTGAAACAGGGGGCTCTCAGCCCCAGCATTTT
CATSETGGSQPQHF
>-|TRBJ2-3|TRBV5-5|TRBD1
TGTGCCAGCAGCTTGGCCGACAGGGCCCTCACAGATACGCAGTATTTT
CASSLADRALTDTQYF
>-|TRBJ1-5|TRBV27|-
TGTGCCAGCAGCCGTATGGGAGACCGATTAAGCAATCAGCCCCAGCATTTT
CASSRMGDRLSNQPQHF
>-|TRBJ1-5|TRBV5-5|-
TGTGCCAGCAGCTTAGAGTATAGCAATCAGCCCCAGCATTTT
CASSLEYSNQPQHF
>-|TRBJ2-7|TRBV7-8|TRBD2
TGTGCCAGCAGCGTTCGACTAGCGGGAGTATTCGAGCAGTACTTC
CASSVRLAGVFEQYF
>-|TRBJ1-2|TRBV3-1/TRBV3-2|-
TGTGCCAGCAGGCCCGAACCGGCGGATTCTAACTATGGCTACACCTTC
CASRPEPADSNYGYTF
>-|TRBJ1-4|TRBV28|TRBD1
TGTGCCAGCAGTCCCCCGACAGGGCGAGGAGAAAAACTGTTTTTT
CASSPPTGRGEKLFF
>-|TRBJ1-6|TRBV27|-
TGTGCCAGCAGTTTAGAGGGTCAATATAATTCACCCCTCCACTTT
CASSLEGQYNSPLHF
>-|TRBJ2-3|TRBV27|-
TGTGCCAGCAGGGTAATCGGGGGTACGTCCGCAGATACGCAGTATTTT
CASRVIGGTSADTQYF
>once|TRBJ1-2|TRBV5-8|-
TGTGCCAGCAGCTTTGGCGGTCAAGAGCAACCTCAAACTAACTATGGCTACACCTTC
CASSFGGQEQPQTNYGYTF
>-|TRBJ2-1|TRBV9|TRBD2
TGTGCCAGCAGCGTAGGTCCCCCTAGCGGGGGGTACAATGAGCAGTTCTTC
CASSVGPPSGGYNEQFF
>once|TRBJ2-1|TRBV7-9|TRBD2
TGTGCCAGCAGCACCGGGACTAGCGGGATGCACAATGAGCAGTTCTTC
CASSTGTSGMHNEQFF
>-|TRBJ2-6|TRBV3-1/TRBV3-2|TRBD1
TGTGCCAGCAGCTCAGCTGACAGGGGGGAACCTGGGGCCAACGTCCTGACTTTC
CASSSADRGEPGANVLTF